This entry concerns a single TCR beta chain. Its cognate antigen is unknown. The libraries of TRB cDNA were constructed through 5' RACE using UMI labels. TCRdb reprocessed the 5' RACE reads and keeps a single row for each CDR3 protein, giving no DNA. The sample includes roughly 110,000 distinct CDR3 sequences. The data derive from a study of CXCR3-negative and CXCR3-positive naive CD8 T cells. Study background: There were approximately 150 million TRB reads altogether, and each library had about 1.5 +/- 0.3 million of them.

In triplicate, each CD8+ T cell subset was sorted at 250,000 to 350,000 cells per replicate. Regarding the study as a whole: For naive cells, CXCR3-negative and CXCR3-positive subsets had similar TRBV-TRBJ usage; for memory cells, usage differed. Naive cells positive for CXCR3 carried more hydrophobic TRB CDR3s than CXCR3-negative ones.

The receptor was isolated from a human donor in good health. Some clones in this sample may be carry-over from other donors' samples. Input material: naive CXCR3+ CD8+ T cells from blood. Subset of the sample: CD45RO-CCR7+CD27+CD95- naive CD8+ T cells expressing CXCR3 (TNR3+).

CDR3 protein: CASSLGGRTVRNEQFF. The V call is TRBV7-8, the J call TRBJ2-1; without DNA, the TCRdb call of TRBD1 cannot be checked. The CDR3 runs 16 residues. CDR1 and CDR2 (germline): SGHVS, FQNEAQ.